This TCR beta chain was found in a study of T-cell reconstitution after alpha-beta-depleted transplantation in children. Looked up from germline, CDR1 is DFQATT and CDR2 is SNEGSKA (reference sequence). CDR3 length: 13 residues. With V trimmed by 3 bases and J by 4 bases, 2 bases remained unmatched. In its sample, this clonotype was seen a few times. A TCRbeta library incorporating unique molecular identifiers was prepared. TCRdb independently ran MiXCR on the PCR reads; one entry per CDR3 protein. This table holds about 610,000 distinct CDR3 sequences, over 9.5% found once. The clonotype comes from a human donor who donated a stem cell graft to a child with acute myeloid leukemia. The J gene is TRBJ2-2, the V gene TRBV20-1; 7 nucleotides line up with TRBD2. The input for sequencing was PBMCs from the stem cell graft donor, taken from the stem cell graft. The CDR3 coding sequence is TGCAGTGCTAGCGGGAGGCTCACCGGGGAGCTGTTTTTT. As protein: CSASGRLTGELFF.